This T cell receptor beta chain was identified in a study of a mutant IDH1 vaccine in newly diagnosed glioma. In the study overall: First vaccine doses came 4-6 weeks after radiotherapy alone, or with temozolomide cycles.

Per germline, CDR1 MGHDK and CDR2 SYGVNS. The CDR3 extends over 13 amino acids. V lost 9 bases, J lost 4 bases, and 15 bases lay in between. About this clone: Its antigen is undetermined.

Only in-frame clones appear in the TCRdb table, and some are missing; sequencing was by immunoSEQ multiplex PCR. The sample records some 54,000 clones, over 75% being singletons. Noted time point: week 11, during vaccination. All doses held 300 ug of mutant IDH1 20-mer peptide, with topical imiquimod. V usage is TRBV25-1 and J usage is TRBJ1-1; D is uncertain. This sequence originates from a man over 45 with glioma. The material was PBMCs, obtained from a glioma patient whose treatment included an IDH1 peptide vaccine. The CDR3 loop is CASSVVGRTEAFF. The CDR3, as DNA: TGTGCCAGTTCAGTGGTAGGTCGCACTGAAGCTTTCTTT.